The present T cell receptor (beta chain) was sequenced within a study of CD8 T cells in ankylosing spondylitis. Study results and caveats: Certain motif variants had earlier been reported in reactive arthritis synovial fluid and blood. Matched ankylosing spondylitis synovial fluid reportedly contained a significantly enriched population of disease-linked clones. What appeared characteristic of ankylosing spondylitis blood was a TCR beta motif of fewer than ten highly homologous variants. Clones linked with disease were CD8+ and fairly uncommon in the peripheral blood.

Comments on this clonotype: Its antigen remains unidentified.

Germline V gene sequence: CDR1 SQVTM, CDR2 ANQGSEA. Trimming left V 5 bases short and J 2 bases short, with 9 bases between. The CDR3 is 12 residues long. TCRdb recomputed calls from the 5' RACE reads with MiXCR, one row per CDR3 protein. In the table there are 650,000 to 800,000 distinct CDR3 sequences, over 15% of which are singletons. This sequence was found in a male donor with ankylosing spondylitis. The gene calls are TRBV29-1 and TRBJ1-2; D remains unclear. The sequenced sample consisted of blood, either unsorted or a sorted T cell fraction (not recorded which). CDR3 in amino acids: CSVSTGNYGYTF. As DNA, the CDR3 is TGCAGCGTTTCTACGGGGAACTATGGCTACACCTTC.